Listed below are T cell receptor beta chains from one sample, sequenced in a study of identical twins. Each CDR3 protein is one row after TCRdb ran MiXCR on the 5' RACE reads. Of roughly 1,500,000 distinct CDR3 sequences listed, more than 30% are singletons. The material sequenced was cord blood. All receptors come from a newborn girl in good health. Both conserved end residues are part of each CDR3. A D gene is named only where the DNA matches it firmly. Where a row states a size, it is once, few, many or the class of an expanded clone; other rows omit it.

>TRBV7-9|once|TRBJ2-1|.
TGTGCCAGCAGCTTATTCGGGTTTGGGGGTAGGAACAATGAGCAGTTCTTC
CASSLFGFGGRNNEQFF
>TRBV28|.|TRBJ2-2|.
TGTGCCAGCAGTTTTGGGGTTATTGGGGTAACGGACGGGGAGCTGTTTTTT
CASSFGVIGVTDGELFF
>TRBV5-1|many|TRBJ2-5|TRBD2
TGCGCCAGCAGCATTGTTGGGGGGGTCCAAGAGACCCAGTACTTC
CASSIVGGVQETQYF
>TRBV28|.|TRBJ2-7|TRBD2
TGTGCCAGCAGTTTCCCCCTATTACTAGCGGGAGGGTCCTACGAGCAGTACTTC
CASSFPLLLAGGSYEQYF
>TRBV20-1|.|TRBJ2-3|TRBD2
TGCAGTGCTAGAGTCCCCCTAGCGGGCTGGACAGATACGCAGTATTTT
CSARVPLAGWTDTQYF
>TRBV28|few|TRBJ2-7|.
TGTGCCAGCAGTGTAGGACAGAGCCGCTACGAGCAGTACTTC
CASSVGQSRYEQYF
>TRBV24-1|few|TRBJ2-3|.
TGTGCCACCAGTGAGGTGGGACCCACAGATACGCAGTATTTT
CATSEVGPTDTQYF
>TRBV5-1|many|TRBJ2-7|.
TGCGCCAGCAGCCAGGACAGACCTATAACCTACGAGCAGTACTTC
CASSQDRPITYEQYF
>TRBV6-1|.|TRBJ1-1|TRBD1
TGTGCCAGCAGTGGCGGGACAGGGGAAGCTTTCTTT
CASSGGTGEAFF
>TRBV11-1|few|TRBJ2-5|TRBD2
TGTGCCAGCAGCTACAGGACTAGTTGGGCGCAAGAGACCCAGTACTTC
CASSYRTSWAQETQYF
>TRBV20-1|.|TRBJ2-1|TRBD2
TGCAGTGTAAGAGCTAGCGGGGGGGCCTCTTACAATGAGCAGTTCTTC
CSVRASGGASYNEQFF
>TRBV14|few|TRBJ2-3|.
TGTGCCAGCAGCCAAGGACTCTTCTCCACCCTCACAGATACGCAGTATTTT
CASSQGLFSTLTDTQYF
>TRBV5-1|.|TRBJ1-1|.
TGCGCCGGCAGCTTAAACGGGGCGAACACTGAAGCTTTCTTT
CAGSLNGANTEAFF
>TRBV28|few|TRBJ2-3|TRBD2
TGTGCCAGCAGTTTTTCGGGAGGGGCTGAAGATACGCAGTATTTT
CASSFSGGAEDTQYF
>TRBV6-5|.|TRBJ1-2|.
TGTGCCAGCACCCAGGCCCCTAACTATGGCTACACCTTC
CASTQAPNYGYTF
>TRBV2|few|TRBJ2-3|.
TGTGCCAGCAGCCCCATACGGACTAGCACAGATACGCAGTATTTT
CASSPIRTSTDTQYF
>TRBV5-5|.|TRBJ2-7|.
TGTGCCAGCAGCTTGGTCGCAGTAGTCCTCTACGAGCAGTACTTC
CASSLVAVVLYEQYF
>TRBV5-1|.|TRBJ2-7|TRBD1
TGCGCCAGCAGCTTGGACGGACAGGGTTTACTCTACGACGAGCAGTACTTC
CASSLDGQGLLYDEQYF
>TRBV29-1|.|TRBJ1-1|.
TGCAGCGTTGATCCCCAGGGCCAAGCTTTCTTT
CSVDPQGQAFF
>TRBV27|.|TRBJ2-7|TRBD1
TGTGCCAGCAGTTCCCGACAGGGTGGGACCTACGAGCAGTACTTC
CASSSRQGGTYEQYF
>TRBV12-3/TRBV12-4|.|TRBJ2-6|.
TGTGCCAGCAGTTTGTTTTGGGTCTCTGGGGCCAACGTCCTGACTTTC
CASSLFWVSGANVLTF
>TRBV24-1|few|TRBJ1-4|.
TGTGCCACCAGTGACTCTGGGCAGATAAATGAAAAACTGTTTTTT
CATSDSGQINEKLFF
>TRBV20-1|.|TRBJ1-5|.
TGCAGTGCTAGAAAGCCAAGGACACCAGATTATAGCAATCAGCCCCAGCATTTT
CSARKPRTPDYSNQPQHF
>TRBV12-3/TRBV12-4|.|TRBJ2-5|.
TGTGCCAGCAGCCCGGACCGGAAAACCCAGTACTTC
CASSPDRKTQYF
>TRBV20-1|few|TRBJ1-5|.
TGCAGTGCAAGCGCAGGGGTGAGGAGCAATCAGCCCCAGCATTTT
CSASAGVRSNQPQHF
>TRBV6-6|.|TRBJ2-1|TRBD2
TGTGCCAGCAGTTACCGACTAGCGGGGGGGCCGAGTGAGCAGTTCTTC
CASSYRLAGGPSEQFF
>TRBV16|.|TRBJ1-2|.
TGTGCCAGCAGTCGACTCGGCCGCTATGGCTACACCTTC
CASSRLGRYGYTF
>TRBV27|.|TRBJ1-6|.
TGTGCCAGCGGGGTTCCCCCCCACTTT
CASGVPPHF
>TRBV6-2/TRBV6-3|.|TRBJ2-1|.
TGTGCCAGCTGTCCGCCTGTCCCCTACAATGAGCAGTTCTTC
CASCPPVPYNEQFF
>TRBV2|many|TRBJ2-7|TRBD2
TGTGCCAGCAGCGACAGACTAGCGGGAGGTCTACGGGAGCAGTACTTC
CASSDRLAGGLREQYF
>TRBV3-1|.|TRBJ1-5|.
TGTGCCAGCAGCCAAGACGGCAGGGGAATCCAGCCCCAGCATTTT
CASSQDGRGIQPQHF
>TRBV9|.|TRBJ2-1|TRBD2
TGTGCCAGCAGCTCCCGGACTAGCGGGGGTCCCAGCTCCTACAATGAGCAGTTCTTC
CASSSRTSGGPSSYNEQFF
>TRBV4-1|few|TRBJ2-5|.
TGCGCCAGCAGCCTCCGCCTATTCGGGGAGCCTCAAGAGACCCAGTACTTC
CASSLRLFGEPQETQYF
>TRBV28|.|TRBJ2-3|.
TGTGCCAGCAGTTCCTCCACGGGGGAGGCAGATACGCAGTATTTT
CASSSSTGEADTQYF
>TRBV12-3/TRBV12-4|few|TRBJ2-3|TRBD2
TGTGCCAGCAGTTTGAGACTAGCGGAGGATACGCAGTATTTT
CASSLRLAEDTQYF
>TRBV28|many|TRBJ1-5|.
TGTGCCAGCAGTTTACCACGAAATCAGCCCCAGCATTTT
CASSLPRNQPQHF
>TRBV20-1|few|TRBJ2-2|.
TGCAGTGCTAGAGCCTCGGGCACCGGGGAGCCGTTTTTT
CSARASGTGEPFF
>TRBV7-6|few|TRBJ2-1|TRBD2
TGTGCCAGCAGCGCAAGACTAGCGGGACGATGGAATGAGCAGTTCTTC
CASSARLAGRWNEQFF
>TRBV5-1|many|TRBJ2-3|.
TGCGCCAGCAGCCGGGATTATGCTCGCACAGATACGCAGTATTTT
CASSRDYARTDTQYF
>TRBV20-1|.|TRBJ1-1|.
TGCAGTGCTAGAGATGGGGGGCGATTCCTTCCTGAAGCTTTCTTT
CSARDGGRFLPEAFF
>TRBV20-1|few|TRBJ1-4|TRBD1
TGCAGTGCCACCGACAGGGTCTTTGAAAAACTGTTTTTT
CSATDRVFEKLFF
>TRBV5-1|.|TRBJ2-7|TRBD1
TGCGCCAGCAGCTTGGGGACAGGTCCCCTAAAGCAGTACTTC
CASSLGTGPLKQYF
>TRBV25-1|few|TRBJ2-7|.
TGTGCCAGCAGTGAAAGGGCAGGTGTCTCCTACGAGCAGTACTTC
CASSERAGVSYEQYF
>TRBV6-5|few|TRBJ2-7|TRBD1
TGTGCCAGCGAACCCGGGACAGGGTCCTACAATGAGCAGTACTTC
CASEPGTGSYNEQYF
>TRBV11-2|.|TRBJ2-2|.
TGTGCCAGCAGCCCCAGGGTAGCGGCGAACACCGGGGAGCTGTTTTTT
CASSPRVAANTGELFF
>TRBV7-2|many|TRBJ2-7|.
TGTGCCAGCAGCTTATTTCAGGGACCGTCCGAGCAGTACTTC
CASSLFQGPSEQYF
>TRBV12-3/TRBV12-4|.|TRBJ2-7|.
TGTGCCAGCAGTCTTCCGGCAACTGCGCGCTCCTACGAGCAGTACTTC
CASSLPATARSYEQYF
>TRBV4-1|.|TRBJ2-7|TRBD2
TGCGCCAGCAGCCAAGATCCTAGCGGGAACTACAATGAGCAGTACTTC
CASSQDPSGNYNEQYF
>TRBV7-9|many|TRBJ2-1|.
TGTGCCAGCAGCTCTGTAGTCAGGGAAGATGAGCAGTTCTTC
CASSSVVREDEQFF
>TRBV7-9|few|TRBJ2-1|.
TGTGCCAGCCTATCTAAACGGGATTGGAATGAGCAGTTCTTC
CASLSKRDWNEQFF
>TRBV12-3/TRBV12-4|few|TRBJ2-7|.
TGTGCCAGCAGTTTCGGCGCCCAGGAGGCCTTTTCGTACGAGCAGTACTTC
CASSFGAQEAFSYEQYF
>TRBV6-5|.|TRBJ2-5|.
TGTGCCAGCAGTTACCGCCCTCGGACAGTACAAGAGACCCAGTACTTC
CASSYRPRTVQETQYF
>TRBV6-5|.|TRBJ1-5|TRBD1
TGTGCCAGCAGTTACTCGGACAGGGTTCAGCCCCAGCATTTT
CASSYSDRVQPQHF
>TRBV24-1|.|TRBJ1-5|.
TGTGCCACCAGTATAAGGGGAAGCAATCAGCCCCAGCATTTT
CATSIRGSNQPQHF
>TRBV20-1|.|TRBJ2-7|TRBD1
TGCAGGGTACTGACAGGGGCCTACGAGCAGTACTTC
CRVLTGAYEQYF